This record covers a single T cell receptor (beta chain). The sample has other DNA sequences that encode this CDR3 too. This record comes from a study of blood T cell repertoires in COVID-19. The wider study: The cDNA or gDNA used as material had been derived from T cells, B-cell-depleted T cells, or PBMCs.

Authors' methods: Reference gene primer amplification yielded estimated nucleated cell counts. Assay: immunoSEQ multiplex PCR; the TCRdb copy retains only in-frame clones and omits some. For V, J and clone size, that table is used; D and trimming come from the DNA. The table shows hundreds of thousands of clones, with over 70% occurring only once. Trimming pared 5 bases from V and 0 bases from J, leaving 8 bases between. The CDR3 spans 13 residues. Germline CDR1 and CDR2: MDHEN and SYDVKM. The clonotype was recovered from a woman aged 45-65 years with acute or convalescent COVID-19. The chain joins TRBV28 to TRBJ2-7; tentative D call: TRBD1 (5 bases). The sequencing sample was made of peripheral blood. CDR3 bases: TGTGCCAGCAGTCTCCAGGGCTCCTACGAGCAGTACTTC. Amino acid sequence: CASSLQGSYEQYF.